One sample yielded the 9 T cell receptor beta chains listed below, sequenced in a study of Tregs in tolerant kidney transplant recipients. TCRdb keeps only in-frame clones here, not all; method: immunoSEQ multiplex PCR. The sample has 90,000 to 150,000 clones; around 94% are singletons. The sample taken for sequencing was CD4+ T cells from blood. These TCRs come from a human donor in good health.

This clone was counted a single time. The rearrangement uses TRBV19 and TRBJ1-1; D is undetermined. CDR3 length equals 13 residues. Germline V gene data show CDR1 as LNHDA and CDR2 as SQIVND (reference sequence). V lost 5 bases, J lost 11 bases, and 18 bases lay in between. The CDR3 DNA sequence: TGTGCCAGTAGTGAAAGGACGACCCCTGGGGCTTTCTTT. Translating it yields CASSERTTPGAFF.

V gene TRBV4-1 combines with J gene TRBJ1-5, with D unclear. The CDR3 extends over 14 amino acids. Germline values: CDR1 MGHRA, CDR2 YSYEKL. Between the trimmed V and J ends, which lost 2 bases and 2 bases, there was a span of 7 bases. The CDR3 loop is CASSQWVRNQPQHF. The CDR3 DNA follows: TGCGCCAGCAGCCAATGGGTGCGCAATCAGCCCCAGCATTTT.

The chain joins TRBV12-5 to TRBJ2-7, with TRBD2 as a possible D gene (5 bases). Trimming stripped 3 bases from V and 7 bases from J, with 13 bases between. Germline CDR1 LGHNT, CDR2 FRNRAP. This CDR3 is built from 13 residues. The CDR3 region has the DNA TGTGCTAGTGGTTTATCCGGAGGTCGGGAGCAGTACTTC. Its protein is CASGLSGGREQYF. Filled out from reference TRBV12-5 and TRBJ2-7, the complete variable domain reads DARVTQTPRHKVTEMGQEVTMRCQPILGHNTVFWYRQTMMQGLELLAYFRNRAPLDDSGMPKDRFSAEMPDATLATLKIQPSEPRDSAVYFCASGLSGGREQYFGPGTRLTVT.

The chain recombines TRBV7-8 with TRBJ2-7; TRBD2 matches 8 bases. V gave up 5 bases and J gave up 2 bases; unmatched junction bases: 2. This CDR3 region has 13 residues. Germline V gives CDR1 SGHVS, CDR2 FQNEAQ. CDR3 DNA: TGTGCCAGCAGCCAGGGACTAGCCTACGAGCAGTACTTC. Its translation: CASSQGLAYEQYF.

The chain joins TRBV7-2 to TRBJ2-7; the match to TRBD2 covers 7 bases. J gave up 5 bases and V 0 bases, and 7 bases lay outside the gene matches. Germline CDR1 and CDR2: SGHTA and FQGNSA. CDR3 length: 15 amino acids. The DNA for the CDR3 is TGTGCCAGCAGCTTAGCGCTCGGCGGGAGCAACGAGCAGTACTTC. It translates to CASSLALGGSNEQYF.

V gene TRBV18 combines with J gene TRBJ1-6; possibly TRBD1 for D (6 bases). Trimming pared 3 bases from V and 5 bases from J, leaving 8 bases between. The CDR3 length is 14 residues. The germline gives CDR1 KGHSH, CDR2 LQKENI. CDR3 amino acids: CASSPRTDNSPLHF. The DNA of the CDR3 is TGTGCCAGCTCACCCCGGACAGATAATTCACCCCTCCACTTT.

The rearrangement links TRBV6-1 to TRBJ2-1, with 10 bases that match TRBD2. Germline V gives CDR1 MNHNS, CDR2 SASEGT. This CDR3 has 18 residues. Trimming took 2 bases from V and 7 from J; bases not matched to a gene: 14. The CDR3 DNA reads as TGTGCCAGCAGTGAATTTTGGACTAGCGGAAATAGGCGTAATGAGCAGTTCTTC. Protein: CASSEFWTSGNRRNEQFF.

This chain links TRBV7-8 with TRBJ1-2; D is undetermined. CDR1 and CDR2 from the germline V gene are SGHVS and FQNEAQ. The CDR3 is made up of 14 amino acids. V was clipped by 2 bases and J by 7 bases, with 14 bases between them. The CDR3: CASSLSLGPSGYTF. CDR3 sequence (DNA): TGTGCCAGCAGCTTAAGTCTGGGTCCAAGTGGCTACACCTTC.

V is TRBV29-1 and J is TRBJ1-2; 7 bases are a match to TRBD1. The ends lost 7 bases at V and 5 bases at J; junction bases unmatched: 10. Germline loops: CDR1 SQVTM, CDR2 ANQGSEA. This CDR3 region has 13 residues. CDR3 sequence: CSGRQGEGYGYTF. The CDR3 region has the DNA TGCAGCGGGAGACAGGGCGAAGGGTATGGCTACACCTTC.